This TCR beta chain was identified in a study of shared clonotypes between healthy human individuals. As for the study in general: Each donor's CD4 naive and CD4 memory cells filled three plates apiece, CD8 naive two, and CD8 memory one. Points from the study as a whole: Memory subsets had estimated richness that was generally smaller than that of naive subsets. Researchers sampled blood only, noting tissue repertoires likely differ.

Assay execution took place at the deep level. Libraries were prepared by immunoSEQ multiplex PCR; TCRdb keeps only in-frame clonotypes and omits some of them. The sample lists a few hundred thousand clones; less than 98% were seen once. There are 14 residues in the CDR3. From germline, CDR1 is MGHRA and CDR2 YSYEKL. The junction had 3 bases not matched to a gene; V was cut back by 1 base and J by 6 bases. On this clone itself: The antigen remains undetermined.

The source material was naive CD4+ T cells sorted from blood. Subset: CD45RA+ positively selected. The receptor's source is a woman in her 30s in good health. This chain uses TRBV4-1 with TRBJ2-3; 8 nucleotides match TRBD2. In DNA form, the CDR3 reads TGCGCCAGCAGCCAAGTGGGACTAGGTGATACGCAGTATTTT. Residues: CASSQVGLGDTQYF.